This T cell receptor beta chain was sequenced in a study of blood T cell repertoires in COVID-19. Study information: Acute and convalescent COVID-19 samples came from the United States, Italy and Spain. PBMCs, B-cell-depleted T cells, or T cells were the source of the cDNA or gDNA that made up the material.

The Seattle site enrolled patients during active infection and followed them longitudinally. Original data processing: Reference gene primers were amplified, and this amplification served to estimate nucleated cell counts. This table comes from immunoSEQ multiplex PCR, and its TCRdb copy is limited to in-frame clones, with some not included. V and J calls and clone size are as listed in that table; D and trimming were resolved from the DNA. The profile covers roughly 280,000 clones, with roughly 90% appearing a single time and roughly 10% taken by the ten largest. The CDR3 length is 13 residues. Germline loops: CDR1 SGHTA, CDR2 FQGNSA. The germline V and J ends were trimmed by 2 bases and 6 bases, with 9 bases remaining between them.

Sequenced material: peripheral blood. The chain is built from TRBV7-2 and TRBJ2-3; D gene uncertain. The sequence came from a woman between 25 and 40 years old with COVID-19, enrolled during active disease. The CDR3 spells CASSLYAADTQYF. The DNA of the CDR3 is TGTGCCAGCAGCTTATACGCGGCCGATACGCAGTATTTT.